One TCR beta chain is described in this entry. What it binds is not known. Germline loops: CDR1 ENHRY, CDR2 SYGVKD. The ends were cut back, 7 bases at V and 4 bases at J, with 8 bases in the middle. The CDR3 loop spans 11 amino acids. These data come from a study of OX40 agonist ivuxolimab in advanced cancers. General observations from the study: Certain nonresponders additionally had low normalized T-cell clonal expansion. In general, CD8+ T cells held more expanded clones than CD4+ did, on average.

TCRdb's copy holds only in-frame clones and misses some; the assay was immunoSEQ multiplex PCR. The data contain fewer than 70,000 clones, roughly 89% of them singletons. The origin of this receptor is an adult with an advanced solid tumor such as melanoma, head and neck, liver or kidney cancer. The starting material was CD4+ or CD8+ T cells sorted from blood, obtained in a trial of the OX40 agonist ivuxolimab. This chain joins TRBV10-3 and TRBJ2-7; no clear D gene. CDR3 in DNA: TGTGCCATCAAAGAGGATTACGAGCAGTACTTC. This codes for CAIKEDYEQYF.